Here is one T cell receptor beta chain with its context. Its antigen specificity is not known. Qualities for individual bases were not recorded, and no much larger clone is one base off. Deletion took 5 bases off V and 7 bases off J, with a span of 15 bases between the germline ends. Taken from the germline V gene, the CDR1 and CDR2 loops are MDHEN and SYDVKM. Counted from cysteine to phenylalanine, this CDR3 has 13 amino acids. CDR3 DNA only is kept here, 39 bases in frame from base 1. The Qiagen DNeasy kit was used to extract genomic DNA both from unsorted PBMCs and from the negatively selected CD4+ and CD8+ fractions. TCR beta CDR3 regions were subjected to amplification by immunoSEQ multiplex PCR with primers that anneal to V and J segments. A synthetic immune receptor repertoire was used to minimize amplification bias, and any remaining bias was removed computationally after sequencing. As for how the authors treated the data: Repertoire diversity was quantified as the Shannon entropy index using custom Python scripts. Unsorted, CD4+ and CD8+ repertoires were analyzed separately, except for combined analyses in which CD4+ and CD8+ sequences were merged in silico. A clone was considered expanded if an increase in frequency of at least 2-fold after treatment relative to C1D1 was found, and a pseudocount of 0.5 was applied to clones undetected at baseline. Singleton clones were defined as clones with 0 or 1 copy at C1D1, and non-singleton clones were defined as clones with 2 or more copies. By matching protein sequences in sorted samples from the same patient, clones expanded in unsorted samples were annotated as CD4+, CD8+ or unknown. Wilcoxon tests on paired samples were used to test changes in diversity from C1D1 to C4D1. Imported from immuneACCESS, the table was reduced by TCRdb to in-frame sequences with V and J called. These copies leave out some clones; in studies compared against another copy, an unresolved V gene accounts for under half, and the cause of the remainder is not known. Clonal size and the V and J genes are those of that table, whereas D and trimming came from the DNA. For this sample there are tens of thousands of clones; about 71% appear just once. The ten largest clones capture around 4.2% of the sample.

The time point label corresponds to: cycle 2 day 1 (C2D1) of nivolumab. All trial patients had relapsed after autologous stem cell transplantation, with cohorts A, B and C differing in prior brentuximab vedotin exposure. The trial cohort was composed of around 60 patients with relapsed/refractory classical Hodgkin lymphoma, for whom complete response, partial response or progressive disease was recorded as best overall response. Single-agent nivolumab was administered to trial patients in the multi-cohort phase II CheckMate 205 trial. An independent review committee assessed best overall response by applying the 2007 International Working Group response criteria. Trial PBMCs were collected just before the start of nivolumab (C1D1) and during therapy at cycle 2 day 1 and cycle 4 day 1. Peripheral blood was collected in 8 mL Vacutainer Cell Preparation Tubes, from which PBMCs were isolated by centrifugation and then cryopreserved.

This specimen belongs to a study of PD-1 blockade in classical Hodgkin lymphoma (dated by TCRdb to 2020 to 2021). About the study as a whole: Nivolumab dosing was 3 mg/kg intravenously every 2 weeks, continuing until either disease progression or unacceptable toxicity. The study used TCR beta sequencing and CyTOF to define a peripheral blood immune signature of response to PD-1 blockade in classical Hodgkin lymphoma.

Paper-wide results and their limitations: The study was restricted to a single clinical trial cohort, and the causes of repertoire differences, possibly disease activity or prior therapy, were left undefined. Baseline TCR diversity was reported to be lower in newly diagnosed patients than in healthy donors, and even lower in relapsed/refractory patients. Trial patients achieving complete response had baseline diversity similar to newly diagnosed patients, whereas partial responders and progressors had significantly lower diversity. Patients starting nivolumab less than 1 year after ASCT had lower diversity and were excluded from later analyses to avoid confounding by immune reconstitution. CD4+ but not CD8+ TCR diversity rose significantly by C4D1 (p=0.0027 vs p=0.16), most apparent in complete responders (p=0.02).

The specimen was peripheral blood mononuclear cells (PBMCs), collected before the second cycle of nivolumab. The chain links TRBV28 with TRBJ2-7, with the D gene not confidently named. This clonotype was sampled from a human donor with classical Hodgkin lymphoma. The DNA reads TGTGCCAGCAGTCCCCCCATGTTGGTAGAGCAGTACTTC. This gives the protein CASSPPMLVEQYF.